The present TCR beta chain was sequenced within a study of Ad26.COV2.S vaccination and SARS-CoV-2 variants. Study information: Administration of Ad26.COV2.S was intramuscular, either once or twice 56 days apart.

Turning to this clone: Its matching antigen is unknown.

Generated by immunoSEQ multiplex PCR, the TCRdb table keeps only in-frame clones and is missing some. The profile shows hundreds of thousands of clones, 75% to 90% of them singletons. Findings and limits, study-wide: People who got the vaccine had more spike-specific TCR breadth than people who got placebo. Substantial breadth was reportedly displayed by spike-specific CD8+ and CD4+ T cell responses after vaccination.

Treatment meaning: approximately 18 received Ad26.COV2.S at low or high dose, single or two shots; about 5 received placebo; per-sample allocation not given. Following the first vaccine or placebo injection, samples were taken on day 63. Unmatched junction bases numbered 8, after V lost 4 bases and J lost 5 bases. Germline lookup yields CDR1 MNHEY and CDR2 SMNVEV (reference sequence). The CDR3 sequence is 15 residues long. The receptor's source is a person between 18 and 65 years old who received the Ad26.COV2.S COVID-19 vaccine or a placebo. The sample was peripheral blood, taken in a trial of Ad26.COV2.S vaccine versus placebo. V and J are TRBV27 and TRBJ2-5; 9 bases align to TRBD1. CDR3 sequence: CASSSRTGAWETQYF. CDR3 nucleotide sequence: TGTGCCAGCAGTTCGCGGACAGGGGCTTGGGAGACCCAGTACTTC.